One and the same sample provided the 23 T cell receptor beta chains below, sequenced in a study of shared clonotypes between healthy human individuals. Profiling relied on immunoSEQ multiplex PCR, and the TCRdb table lists in-frame clones only, not all of them. The sample includes about 640,000 clones, around 72% of them seen just once. What was sequenced was memory CD4+ T cells sorted from blood. Subset meaning: CD45RA-negative fraction. These TCRs come from a woman aged 25 to 45 in good health.

This chain joins TRBV10-2 and TRBJ2-5; no clear D gene. Germline-derived CDR1 and CDR2 are WSHSY and SAAADI. The CDR3 loop spans 13 amino acids. Between the trimmed V and J ends, which lost 0 bases and 5 bases, there was a span of 7 bases. The CDR3 bases are TGCGCCAGCAGTGAGTCGAGCTGGGAGACCCAGTACTTC. Protein product: CASSESSWETQYF.

This clone was counted once. The chain is built from TRBV28 and TRBJ2-7; 10 bases match TRBD2. Germline CDR1 and CDR2: MDHEN and SYDVKM. The length of the CDR3 is 14 residues. The J segment lost 3 bases and the V segment lost 6 bases, leaving 5 bases of the junction unmatched. The CDR3 region is CASRPSGSGYEQYF. CDR3 nucleotides: TGTGCCAGCAGGCCTAGCGGGAGTGGCTACGAGCAGTACTTC.

The chain employs TRBV18 and TRBJ2-2, with D uncertain. The length of the CDR3 is 16 residues. Germline V gene data show CDR1 as KGHSH and CDR2 as LQKENI. The ends were cut back, 1 base at V and 3 bases at J, with 12 bases in the middle. CDR3 coding DNA: TGTGCCAGCTCACCACGTGGAAGGACCCACACCGGGGAGCTGTTTTTT. Protein sequence: CASSPRGRTHTGELFF.

The chain carries TRBV28 and TRBJ1-2; D may be TRBD1 (6 bases). Germline CDR1 MDHEN, CDR2 SYDVKM. V lost 6 bases and J 2 bases, leaving 10 bases between the germline ends. This CDR3 has 13 residues. The CDR3 nucleotides read TGTGCCAGCAGATCCGGACAGAACTATGGCTACACCTTC. Its protein is CASRSGQNYGYTF.

This clone was observed once. The chain employs TRBV28 and TRBJ2-1; possible D gene TRBD2, 5 bases. Germline V gene sequence: CDR1 MDHEN, CDR2 SYDVKM. The CDR3 covers 14 residues. The V end lost 7 bases, the J end lost 4 bases, and 14 bases lay between the germline ends. CDR3 sequence (DNA): TGTGCCAGCAAAAAGGAGGACCGATACAATGAGCAGTTCTTC. This sequence encodes CASKKEDRYNEQFF.

This clone was recorded a few times. V is TRBV2 and J is TRBJ2-7; a possible D gene is TRBD1 (5 bases). CDR3 length: 13 residues. V gave up 2 bases and J gave up 6 bases, with 11 bases separating them. Germline CDR1 SNHLY, CDR2 FYNNEI. CDR3 sequence reads: CASSERKGLEQYF. The CDR3 DNA reads TGTGCCAGCAGTGAAAGGAAGGGGCTCGAGCAGTACTTC.

The chain employs TRBV21-1 and TRBJ2-7; the table's D call, TRBD2, was not checked against the DNA. TRBV21-1 is deemed a pseudogene. The CDR3 has 16 amino acids. The CDR3 sequence: CASSKGLASGWYEQYF. DNA for the CDR3: TGTGCCAGCAGCAAAGGGCTGGCTAGCGGTTGGTACGAGCAGTACTTC.

This chain joins TRBV28 and TRBJ2-3, with D unclear. CDR3 length: 12 amino acids. The V and J ends lost 3 bases and 8 bases respectively, with 9 bases between them. Germline V gene sequence: CDR1 MDHEN, CDR2 SYDVKM. The CDR3 coding sequence is TGTGCCAGCAGTTTTTCCCTGGGTACGCAGTATTTT. It yields the protein CASSFSLGTQYF.

The V and J genes are TRBV6-5 and TRBJ2-3; tentative D call: TRBD2 (6 bases). Germline V gene lookup returns CDR1 MNHEY and CDR2 SVGAGI. V gave up 4 bases and J gave up 3 bases, with 17 bases separating them. CDR3 length: 16 amino acids. The CDR3 region has the DNA TGTGCCAGCAGTTCCGGAGGGAGATTGAGGACAGATACGCAGTATTTT. Encoded protein: CASSSGGRLRTDTQYF.

The rearrangement links TRBV11-2 to TRBJ1-2, with a possible D match to TRBD1 (5 bases). This CDR3 has 13 residues. Trimming shortened V by 11 bases and J by 1 base, and 14 bases separated the two germline ends. Germline V gene sequence: CDR1 SGHAT, CDR2 FQNNGV. CDR3: CAAGQGGNYGYTF. The CDR3 region has the DNA TGTGCCGCGGGGCAGGGAGGTAACTATGGCTACACCTTC.

The genes are TRBV19 and TRBJ1-1; tentative D call: TRBD1 (6 bases). The CDR3 runs to 16 residues. V gave up 3 bases and J gave up 0 bases, with 14 bases separating them. Germline CDR1 reads LNHDA; CDR2 reads SQIVND (reference sequence). CDR3: CASSMGARGLNTEAFF. The CDR3 nucleotides are TGTGCCAGTAGTATGGGGGCGCGGGGGTTGAACACTGAAGCTTTCTTT.

The rearrangement uses TRBV27 and TRBJ1-5; D gene uncertain. The CDR3 is 16 amino acids. Trimming left V 5 bases short and J 6 bases short, with 20 bases between. CDR1 is MNHEY, CDR2 SMNVEV, per germline (reference sequence). This CDR3 is CASSARSWGFSQPQHF. The CDR3 DNA reads as TGTGCCAGCAGTGCACGCTCTTGGGGTTTCAGTCAGCCCCAGCATTTT.

This sequence joins TRBV7-9 and TRBJ2-7; D ambiguous. Germline CDR1 SEHNR, CDR2 FQNEAQ (reference sequence). This CDR3 is 12 amino acids long. V was trimmed by 5 bases and J by 2 bases, leaving 7 bases between them. The CDR3 reads CASSVDPYEQYF. CDR3 DNA sequence: TGTGCCAGCAGCGTGGACCCCTACGAGCAGTACTTC.

The gene calls are TRBV7-6 and TRBJ1-1; 10 bases are a match to TRBD1. Per the germline V gene, CDR1 is SGHVS and CDR2 is FNYEAQ. Trimming removed 5 bases from V and 3 bases from J; junction bases left unmatched: 9. This CDR3 is built from 16 residues. The CDR3 DNA follows: TGTGCCAGCAGCCCATTACCTGGACAGGGGGACACTGAAGCTTTCTTT. Translating gives CASSPLPGQGDTEAFF.

The chain carries TRBV5-1 and TRBJ2-1; D possibly matches TRBD1 or TRBD2 (5 bases each). V dropped 1 base and J dropped 4 bases, with 12 bases sitting between them. The CDR3 is 15 residues long. Germline CDR1 and CDR2: SGHRS and YFSETQ. CDR3 bases: TGCGCCAGCAGCTTGAGGGGAGAGGGGTACAATGAGCAGTTCTTC. Translated: CASSLRGEGYNEQFF.

The rearrangement links TRBV11-3 to TRBJ2-2; 10 bases match TRBD2. CDR3 length: 13 residues. V lost 11 bases and J lost 3; bases outside the gene matches: 3. In germline, CDR1 is SGHNT, CDR2 YENEEA. CDR3 coding DNA: TGTGCCTGTGGACTAGCGGACACCGGGGAGCTGTTTTTT. This codes for CACGLADTGELFF. Full variable domain (outside the CDR3, taken from reference TRBV11-3 and TRBJ2-2): EAGVVQSPRYKIIEKKQPVAFWCNPISGHNTLYWYLQNLGQGPELLIRYENEEAVDDSQLPKDRFSAERLKGVDSTLKIQPAELGDSAVYLCACGLADTGELFFGEGSRLTVL.

V is TRBV4-2 and J is TRBJ2-3; TRBD2 matches at 10 bases. The germline V gene encodes CDR1 LGHNA and CDR2 YNFKEQ. CDR3 length: 16 amino acids. Trimming took 4 bases from V and 1 from J; bases not matched to a gene: 5. CDR3 sequence: CASSPGGTSGTDTQYF. DNA for the CDR3: TGTGCCAGCAGCCCAGGCGGGACTAGCGGCACAGATACGCAGTATTTT.

The V and J genes are TRBV5-1 and TRBJ2-7, with D perhaps matching TRBD2 (6 bases). CDR1 is SGHRS and CDR2 is YFSETQ in the germline V gene. There are 13 residues in the CDR3. V lost 4 bases, J lost 2 bases, and 10 bases lay in between. The CDR3 nucleotides are TGCGCCAGCAGCCAGGGACTCACCTACGAGCAGTACTTC. Protein sequence: CASSQGLTYEQYF.

The V and J genes are TRBV2 and TRBJ2-1; TRBD2 matches at 7 bases. The junction had 11 bases not matched to a gene; V was cut back by 0 bases and J by 6 bases. The CDR3 is 17 residues long. The germline gives CDR1 SNHLY, CDR2 FYNNEI. This CDR3 is CASSEAPPGLTFNEQFF. CDR3 nucleotides: TGTGCCAGCAGTGAAGCGCCCCCGGGACTAACTTTCAATGAGCAGTTCTTC.

The chain couples TRBV6-6 to TRBJ2-3, with D maybe TRBD1 (5 bases). Germline loops: CDR1 MNHNY, CDR2 SVGAGI (reference sequence). The CDR3 consists of 14 residues. V was cut by 6 bases and J by 2 bases, with 12 bases left in between. As DNA, the CDR3 is TGTGCCAGCAGGAGTACGACAGCCACAGATACGCAGTATTTT. This sequence encodes CASRSTTATDTQYF.

This chain joins TRBV28 and TRBJ2-7; D is unresolved. The V gene lost 7 bases and the J gene lost 0 bases, with 7 bases spanning the gap. Per the germline V gene, CDR1 is MDHEN and CDR2 is SYDVKM. The CDR3 totals 12 residues. The CDR3 spells CASNPDSYEQYF. In nucleotides, the CDR3 is TGTGCCAGCAATCCGGACTCCTACGAGCAGTACTTC. Drawing the rest from reference TRBV28 and TRBJ2-7, the complete variable domain is DVKVTQSSRYLVKRTGEKVFLECVQDMDHENMFWYRQDPGLGLRLIYFSYDVKMKEKGDIPEGYSVSREKKERFSLILESASTNQTSMYLCASNPDSYEQYFGPGTRLTVT.

The chain has TRBV19 and TRBJ2-1; either TRBD1 or TRBD2 may supply D (6 bases each). Germline CDR1 LNHDA, CDR2 SQIVND (reference sequence). This CDR3 contains 13 residues. V lost 1 base to trimming and J lost 8 bases, with 9 bases between them. CDR3 loop: CASSIAGGDEQFF. CDR3 bases: TGTGCCAGTAGTATAGCCGGGGGCGATGAGCAGTTCTTC.

This clone was observed a handful of times. J is TRBJ1-5 and V is TRBV29-1; D gene uncertain. Per germline, CDR1 SQVTM and CDR2 ANQGSEA. V gave up 4 bases and J gave up 6 bases, with 13 bases separating them. This CDR3 is 13 amino acids long. The CDR3 DNA is TGCAGCGTTGTGTCGAATCTGGGTCAGCCCCAGCATTTT. Encoded protein: CSVVSNLGQPQHF.